These 4 T cell receptor beta chains were all obtained from the same sample, sequenced in a study of Graves' ophthalmopathy and Graves' hyperthyroidism. Transcripts of RNA were the source for amplifying TCR beta CDR3 regions. RT-PCR in the first round used HTBI primers; a second-round multiplex PCR followed. One entry per CDR3 protein results from TCRdb running MiXCR on the multiplex PCR reads. The sample consists of some 39,000 distinct CDR3 sequences, roughly 50% of them appearing once. The specimen sequenced was peripheral blood. These receptors were taken from an adult woman with stable Graves' hyperthyroidism.

A word on this clonotype: An end of the junction differs from the germline gene, which may be a read error. The chain combines TRBV19 with TRBJ1-2; maybe TRBD1 (6 bases). Germline CDR1 reads LNHDA; CDR2 reads SQIVND (reference sequence). CDR3 length: 12 amino acids. This CDR3 reads CAGIWGRGGCTF. CDR3 nucleotide sequence: TGTGCCGGTATATGGGGGCGCGGCGGCTGCACCTTC.

The rearrangement joins TRBV2 to TRBJ1-2; 9 bases fit TRBD1. CDR3 size: 12 residues. The germline V gene has CDR1 SNHLY and CDR2 FYNNEI. Losses at the gene ends were 4 bases for V and 6 bases for J; bases not matched to a gene: 0. For the CDR3, the DNA is TGTGCCAGCAGTGGGGACAGGGATGGCTACACCTTC. Translation: CASSGDRDGYTF.

This clonotype occurred once. V usage is TRBV24-1 and J usage is TRBJ2-2; weak D call: TRBD1 (8 bases). The V end lost 9 bases, the J end lost 4 bases, and 17 bases lay between the germline ends. The germline gives CDR1 KGHDR, CDR2 SFDVKD. The CDR3 totals 15 residues. CDR3 protein: CATGGGDRTTGELFF. The DNA for the CDR3 is TGTGCCACCGGTGGGGGGGACAGGACCACCGGGGAGCTGTTTTTT.

Details on this clonotype: A read error may produce the germline difference seen at one junction end. This chain connects TRBV7-2 to TRBJ1-4; tentative D call: TRBD1 (5 bases). This CDR3 is 14 amino acids long. Germline V gives CDR1 SGHTA, CDR2 FQGNSA. This CDR3 reads CASSQERGLEKLFF. CDR3 coding DNA: TGCGCCAGCAGCCAAGAGAGGGGATTGGAAAAACTGTTTTTT.